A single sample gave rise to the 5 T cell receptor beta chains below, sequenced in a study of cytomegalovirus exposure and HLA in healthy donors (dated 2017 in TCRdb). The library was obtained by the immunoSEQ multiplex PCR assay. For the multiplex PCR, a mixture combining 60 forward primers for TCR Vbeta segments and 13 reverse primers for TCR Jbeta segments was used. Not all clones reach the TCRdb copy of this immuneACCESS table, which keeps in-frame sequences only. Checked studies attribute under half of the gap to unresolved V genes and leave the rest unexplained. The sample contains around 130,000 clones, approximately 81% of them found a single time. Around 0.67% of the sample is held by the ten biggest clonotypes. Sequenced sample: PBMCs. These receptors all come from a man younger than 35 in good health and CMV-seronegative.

This CDR3 reads CATRDYESRTDTQYF. CDR3 sequence (DNA): TGTGCCACCCGGGACTACGAGTCCCGCACAGATACGCAGTATTTT. The chain has TRBV2 and TRBJ2-3; TRBD2 matches at 7 bases. V lost 10 bases and J lost 1; bases outside the gene matches: 11. The CDR3 is 15 amino acids. The germline CDR1 and CDR2 sequences are SNHLY and FYNNEI.

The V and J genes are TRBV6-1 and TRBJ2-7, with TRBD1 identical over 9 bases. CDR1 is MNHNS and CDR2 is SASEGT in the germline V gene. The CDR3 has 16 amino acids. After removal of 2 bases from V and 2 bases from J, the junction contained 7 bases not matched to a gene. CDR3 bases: TGTGCCAGCAGTGAACGTGGACAGGGGATACCCTACGAGCAGTACTTC. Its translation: CASSERGQGIPYEQYF.

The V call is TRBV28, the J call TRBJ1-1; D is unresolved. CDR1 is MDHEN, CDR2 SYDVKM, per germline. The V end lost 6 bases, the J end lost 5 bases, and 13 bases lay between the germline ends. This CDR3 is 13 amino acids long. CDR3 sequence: CASSSTPGTEAFF. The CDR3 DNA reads TGTGCCAGCAGCTCGACCCCGGGAACTGAAGCTTTCTTT.

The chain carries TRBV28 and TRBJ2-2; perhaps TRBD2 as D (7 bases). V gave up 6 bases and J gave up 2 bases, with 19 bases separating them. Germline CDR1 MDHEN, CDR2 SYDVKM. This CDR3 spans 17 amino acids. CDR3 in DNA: TGTGCCAGCAGAACCCTTTCGGGGGGCCTTAACACCGGGGAGCTGTTTTTT. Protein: CASRTLSGGLNTGELFF.

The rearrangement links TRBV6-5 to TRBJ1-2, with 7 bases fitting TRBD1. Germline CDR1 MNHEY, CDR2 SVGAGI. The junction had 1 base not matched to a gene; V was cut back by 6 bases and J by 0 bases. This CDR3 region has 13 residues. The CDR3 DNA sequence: TGTGCCAGCAGCGGACAGGCTAACTATGGCTACACCTTC. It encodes CASSGQANYGYTF.